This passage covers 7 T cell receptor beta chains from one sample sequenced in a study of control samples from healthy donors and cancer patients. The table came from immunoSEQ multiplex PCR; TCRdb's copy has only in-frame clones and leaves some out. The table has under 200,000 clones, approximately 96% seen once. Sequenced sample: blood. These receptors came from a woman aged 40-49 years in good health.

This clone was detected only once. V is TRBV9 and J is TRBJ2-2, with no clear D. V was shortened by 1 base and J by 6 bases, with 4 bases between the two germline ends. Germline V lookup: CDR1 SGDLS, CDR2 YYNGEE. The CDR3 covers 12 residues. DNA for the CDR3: TGTGCCAGCAGCGTAATTGCCGGGGAGCTGTTTTTT. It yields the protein CASSVIAGELFF.

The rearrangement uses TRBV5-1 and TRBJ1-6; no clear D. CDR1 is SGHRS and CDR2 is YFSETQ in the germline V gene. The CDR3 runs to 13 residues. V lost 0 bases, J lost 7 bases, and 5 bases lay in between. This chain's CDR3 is CASSLDSNSPLHF. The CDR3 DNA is TGCGCCAGCAGCTTGGACAGCAATTCACCCCTCCACTTT. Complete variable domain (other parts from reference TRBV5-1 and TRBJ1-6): KAGVTQTPRYLIKTRGQQVTLSCSPISGHRSVSWYQQTPGQGLQFLFEYFSETQRNKGNFPGRFSGRQFSNSRSEMNVSTLELGDSALYLCASSLDSNSPLHFGNGTRLTVT.

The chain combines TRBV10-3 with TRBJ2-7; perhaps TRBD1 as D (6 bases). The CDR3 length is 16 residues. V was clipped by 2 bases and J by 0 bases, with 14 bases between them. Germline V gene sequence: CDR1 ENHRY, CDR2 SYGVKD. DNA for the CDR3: TGTGCCATCAGTGAGGCGGACAGTCGACTCTCCTACGAGCAGTACTTC. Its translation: CAISEADSRLSYEQYF.

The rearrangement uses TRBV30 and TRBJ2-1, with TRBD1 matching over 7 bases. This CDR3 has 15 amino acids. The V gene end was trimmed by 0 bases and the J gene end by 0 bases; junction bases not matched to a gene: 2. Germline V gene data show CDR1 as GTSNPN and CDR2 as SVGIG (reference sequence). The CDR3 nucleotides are TGTGCCTGGAGTGTCTCAGGGGGCTCCTACAATGAGCAGTTCTTC. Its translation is CAWSVSGGSYNEQFF.

CDR3 DNA: TGTGCCAGCAGCCCCCGAGCGGGAGAGCAGTTCTTC. This sequence encodes CASSPRAGEQFF. The rearrangement uses TRBV7-3 and TRBJ2-1; 7 nucleotides line up with TRBD2. CDR1 SGHTA and CDR2 FQGTGA come from the germline V gene. The length of the CDR3 is 12 residues. V lost 5 bases and J lost 10; bases outside the gene matches: 5.

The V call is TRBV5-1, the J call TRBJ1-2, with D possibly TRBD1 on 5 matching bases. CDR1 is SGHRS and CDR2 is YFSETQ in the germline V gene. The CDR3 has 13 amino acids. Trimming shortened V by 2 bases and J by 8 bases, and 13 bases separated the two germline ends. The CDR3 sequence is CASSFGGSLGYTF. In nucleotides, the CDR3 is TGCGCCAGCAGCTTCGGGGGTTCCTTGGGCTACACCTTC.

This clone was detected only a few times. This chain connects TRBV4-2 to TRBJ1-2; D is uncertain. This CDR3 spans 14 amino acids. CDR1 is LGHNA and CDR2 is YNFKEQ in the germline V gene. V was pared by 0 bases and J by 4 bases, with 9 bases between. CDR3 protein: CASSQDRTTYGYTF. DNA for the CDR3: TGTGCCAGCAGCCAAGATAGAACAACCTATGGCTACACCTTC.